This TCR beta chain derives from a study of CD8 T cells in ankylosing spondylitis. Study-wide points: In ankylosing spondylitis patients, matched synovial fluid reportedly showed significant enrichment of disease-linked clones. Typical of ankylosing spondylitis blood, it appeared, was a TCR beta motif of under 10 highly homologous variants.

This CDR3 spans 13 amino acids. Germline values: CDR1 SGHRS, CDR2 YFSETQ. V lost 2 bases and J lost 5, with 9 bases in between. To note about this clonotype: Antigen specificity is unknown.

Molecular-barcoded quantitative 5'-RACE produced these TCR beta libraries. TCRdb independently ran MiXCR on the 5' RACE reads; one entry per CDR3 protein. The sample includes hundreds of thousands of distinct CDR3 sequences, about 20% of them seen just once. This receptor was taken from a male donor with ankylosing spondylitis or in good health (not recorded which). The sequenced sample consisted of blood, either unsorted or a sorted T cell fraction (not recorded which). The rearrangement joins TRBV5-1 to TRBJ2-3; D gene unclear. CDR3 sequence: CASSFFGLDTQYF. The DNA for the CDR3 is TGCGCCAGCAGCTTTTTCGGGTTAGATACGCAGTATTTT.